Below are 8 T cell receptor beta chains sequenced from a single sample in a study of T cell responses to AZD1222 COVID-19 vaccine. Profiled with immunoSEQ multiplex PCR; TCRdb holds only in-frame clones, not every one. The sample includes some 180,000 clones, approximately 95% of them seen just once. The sequenced sample was peripheral blood, obtained 28 days after the second dose of the MenACWY control vaccine. All receptors derive from an adult who received the MenACWY meningococcal vaccine as a control.

This chain links TRBV6-1 with TRBJ2-2; maybe TRBD2 (6 bases). CDR3 length: 15 amino acids. From germline, CDR1 is MNHNS and CDR2 SASEGT. V gave up 1 base and J gave up 6 bases, with 12 bases separating them. The CDR3 DNA reads TGTGCCAGCAGTGAAGGTCTAGCGTGGGCCGGGGAGCTGTTTTTT. Its translation: CASSEGLAWAGELFF.

The CDR3 sequence is CASSQYRSRDYGYTF. Written as DNA, the CDR3 is TGTGCCAGCAGCCAGTACAGAAGTCGGGACTATGGCTACACCTTC. The chain uses TRBV9 and TRBJ1-2, with D uncertain. The V and J ends lost 4 bases and 3 bases respectively, with 16 bases between them. Germline loops: CDR1 SGDLS, CDR2 YYNGEE. This CDR3 has 15 amino acids.

This clone is a singleton in its sample. The V and J genes are TRBV6-2 or TRBV6-3 and TRBJ2-5, with D hard to call. Germline CDR1 reads MNHEY; CDR2 reads SVGEGT. The V gene lost 0 bases and the J gene lost 4 bases, with 6 bases spanning the gap. This CDR3 comprises 13 residues. Here the CDR3 DNA reads TGTGCCAGCAGTTACTCTTCCTTAGAGACCCAGTACTTC. Protein product: CASSYSSLETQYF.

The rearrangement links TRBV7-2 to TRBJ2-5, with D uncertain. Looked up from germline, CDR1 is SGHTA and CDR2 is FQGNSA. V was shortened by 5 bases and J by 1 base, with 14 bases between the two germline ends. The CDR3 is made up of 15 amino acids. CDR3 bases: TGTGCCAGCAGCCAACGACCCTACGGCCAAGAGACCCAGTACTTC. This codes for CASSQRPYGQETQYF.

The chain joins TRBV2 to TRBJ1-4, with unresolved D. The CDR3 consists of 13 residues. V gave up 7 bases and J gave up 5 bases, with 11 bases separating them. The germline V gene has CDR1 SNHLY and CDR2 FYNNEI. CDR3 in amino acids: CASKRLANEKLFF. The CDR3 DNA reads as TGTGCCAGCAAGCGACTCGCCAATGAAAAACTGTTTTTT.

The chain employs TRBV15 and TRBJ1-2, with a weak D call TRBD1 (5 bases). V lost 1 base and J lost 5, with 11 bases in between. Germline V gives CDR1 LNHNV, CDR2 YYDKDF (reference sequence). The CDR3 contains 14 residues. The CDR3 here is CATSRVGGLYGYTF. The CDR3 DNA follows: TGTGCCACCAGCAGAGTGGGGGGGTTGTATGGCTACACCTTC.

The chain is built from TRBV5-1 and TRBJ1-1; D perhaps matches TRBD1 (5 bases). This CDR3 region has 14 residues. The germline V gene has CDR1 SGHRS and CDR2 YFSETQ. V was pared by 3 bases and J by 1 base, with 10 bases between. Here the CDR3 DNA reads TGCGCCAGCAGCTCTATGGGGGAGAACACTGAAGCTTTCTTT. Translated, it gives CASSSMGENTEAFF. Full variable domain (missing parts from reference TRBV5-1 and TRBJ1-1): KAGVTQTPRYLIKTRGQQVTLSCSPISGHRSVSWYQQTPGQGLQFLFEYFSETQRNKGNFPGRFSGRQFSNSRSEMNVSTLELGDSALYLCASSSMGENTEAFFGQGTRLTVV.

The rearrangement uses TRBV7-2 and TRBJ1-2; 7 positions agree with TRBD1. Trimming took 5 bases from V and 1 from J; bases not matched to a gene: 13. Germline V CDR1 and CDR2: SGHTA, FQGNSA. This CDR3 spans 17 amino acids. Here the CDR3 reads CASSKGQPGRLNYGYTF. The CDR3 DNA sequence: TGTGCCAGCAGCAAGGGACAGCCAGGTCGTCTTAACTATGGCTACACCTTC.